One T cell receptor beta chain is described in this entry. The sample comes from a study of blood T cell repertoires in COVID-19. CDR1 is KGHSH and CDR2 is LQKENI in the germline V gene. V lost 3 bases, J lost 5 bases, and 19 bases lay in between. There are 16 residues in the CDR3. Methods used by the authors: How many nucleated cells were present was estimated from reference gene primer amplification. Produced via immunoSEQ multiplex PCR; TCRdb's table is partial and in-frame only. V, J and clone size were drawn from that table, and D and trimming were deduced from the DNA. This table has fewer than 350,000 clones, about four fifths appearing once.

This TCR was sampled from a woman in her sixties or seventies with active or convalescent COVID-19. Sequencing used peripheral blood. The chain uses TRBV18 and TRBJ2-5; TRBD2 is a possible D gene (7 bases). CDR3 in DNA: TGTGCCAGCTCACCCGCGGGGGCGCGGGGGAGGGAGACCCAGTACTTC. The encoded protein is CASSPAGARGRETQYF.